Described below is a single T cell receptor beta chain sequence and its context. Its cognate antigen has yet to be identified. Base qualities are not recorded, but no much larger clone differs from it by a single base. Samples from volunteer blood donors who had recovered from COVID-19 were contributed by a second Seattle source. Collaborating institutions collected whole blood in K2EDTA tubes following their own protocols. Collaborator samples were shipped for TCRbeta analysis as frozen whole blood, isolated PBMCs, or DNA extracted from either sample type. TCRbeta CDR3 regions were amplified from genomic DNA using the immunoSEQ Assay, a bias-controlled multiplex PCR. The original pipeline was this. Within the assay, amplification of reference gene primers was used to estimate how many nucleated cells each sample contained. To quantify the absolute abundance of each unique TCRbeta CDR3 rearrangement, sequence reads were collapsed and filtered. For each sample, productive Simpson clonality was calculated as the square root of Simpson's diversity index across productive rearrangements. TCRdb mirrors the immuneACCESS table, restricted to in-frame sequences. Some clones are absent from its copies; in checked studies, under half trace to an unresolved V gene, and the reason for the others is unknown. V, J and clone size are taken as reported in that table, and D and trimming were inferred from the DNA itself. The sample profile shows some 87,000 clones; 80% of them were found once. The ten most abundant clones make up 8.7% of the sample.

The record originates from a study of blood T cell repertoires in COVID-19 (dated by TCRdb to about 2020). About the full investigation: Samples from collaborators originated in the United States, Italy and Spain and spanned both the acute and convalescent phases of COVID-19. The material from the prospective study consisted of cDNA or gDNA derived from T cells, B-cell-depleted T cells, or PBMCs. Subjects who had been exposed to COVID-19, were actively infected with it, or had recovered from it provided the deeply sampled blood TCRbeta repertoires that made up the dataset. Sample metadata almost always included a de-identified subject ID, COVID-19 status, age in years and sex. A freely available public database, intended as a resource for researchers studying the immune response to SARS-CoV-2, is where the repertoires were released. Samples came from the ongoing ImmuneRACE study (first 160 participants) plus 1,254 subjects from 6 global collaborators. Where available, HLA class I and class II types were taken from metadata supplied by the sample provider and were not determined by assay-based typing.

Overall results and qualifications from the work: Clinical and demographic metadata were provided uncurated, with the amount varying by source and participant.

The TCR originated in a man aged 45-60 years who had recovered from COVID-19. The sample taken for sequencing was peripheral blood.

The CDR3 is CAWSTGQFSGNTIYF. Here is the DNA: TGTGCCTGGAGCACCGGACAGTTCTCTGGAAACACCATATATTTT. The rearranged segments are TRBV30 and TRBJ1-3; matching of 6 bases hints at TRBD1 as the D gene. Per the germline V gene (reference sequence), GTSNPN is the CDR1 and SVGIG is the CDR2. The CDR3 measures 15 amino acids from cysteine to phenylalanine. Of the read, only the CDR3 DNA is kept; its 45 bases are in frame from base 1. V gives up 3 bases and J gives up 0 bases, and the segment between their germline ends measures 12 bases.